This T cell receptor (beta chain) comes out of a study of T cell responses to AZD1222 COVID-19 vaccine. Study information: Pooled in the analysis were second doses at about 4 or about 12 weeks.

This table comes from immunoSEQ multiplex PCR, and its TCRdb copy is limited to in-frame clones, with some not included. Altogether about 99,000 clones are present, approximately 87% being singletons, with the ten largest covering 2.8%. Germline-derived CDR1 and CDR2 are SEHNR and FQNEAQ (reference sequence). The CDR3 is 16 amino acids. Losses at the gene ends were 0 bases for V and 5 bases for J; bases not matched to a gene: 5. The input for sequencing was peripheral blood, taken on day 0 of AZD1222 vaccination. The rearrangement joins TRBV7-9 to TRBJ2-5, with 11 nucleotides matching TRBD1. The sequence was obtained from an adult in good health. The CDR3 DNA sequence: TGTGCCAGCAGCTTAGCGGTCGGGACAGGGGGGGAGACCCAGTACTTC. This translates into CASSLAVGTGGETQYF.